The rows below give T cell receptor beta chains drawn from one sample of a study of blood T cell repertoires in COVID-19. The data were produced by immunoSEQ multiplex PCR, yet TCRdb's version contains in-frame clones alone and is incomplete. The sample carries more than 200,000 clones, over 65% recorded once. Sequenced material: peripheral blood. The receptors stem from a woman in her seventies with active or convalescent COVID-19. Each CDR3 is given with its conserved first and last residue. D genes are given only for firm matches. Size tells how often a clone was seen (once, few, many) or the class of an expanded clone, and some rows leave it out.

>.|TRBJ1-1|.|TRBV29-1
TGCAGCGTTGGCGCCAGACAGAACACTGAAGCTTTCTTT
CSVGARQNTEAFF
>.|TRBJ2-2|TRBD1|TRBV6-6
TGTGCCAGCAGCCGAATCGGGACAGGGAACACCGGGGAGCTGTTTTTT
CASSRIGTGNTGELFF
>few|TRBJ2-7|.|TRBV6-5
TGTGCCAGCAGTTACTCAATTCGGGGTGAGCAGTACTTC
CASSYSIRGEQYF
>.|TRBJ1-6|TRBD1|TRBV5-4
TGTGCCAGCAGCTGGGACATGGGGACAGGGGAGAATTCACCCCTCCACTTT
CASSWDMGTGENSPLHF
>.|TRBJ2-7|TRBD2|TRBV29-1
TGCAGCGTTGAAGATCCCCCGTATAGCGGGAGGCGTTCCTACGAGCAGTACTTC
CSVEDPPYSGRRSYEQYF
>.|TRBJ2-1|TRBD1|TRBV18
TGTGCCAGCTCACCACCGGGACAGGGTGGCAATGAGCAGTTCTTC
CASSPPGQGGNEQFF
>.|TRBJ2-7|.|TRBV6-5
TGTGCCAGCAGTTACTCCCTACAAGGGGACTACGAGCAGTACTTC
CASSYSLQGDYEQYF
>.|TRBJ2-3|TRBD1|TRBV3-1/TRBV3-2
TGTGCCAGCAGCCAGGGGGTCTTAAGGGACAGGGCTGCAGATACGCAGTATTTT
CASSQGVLRDRAADTQYF
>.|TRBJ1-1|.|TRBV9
TGTGCCAGCAGCTCCCTTCCGGGGACTGAAGCTTTCTTT
CASSSLPGTEAFF
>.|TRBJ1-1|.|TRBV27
TGTGCCAGCAGTTTATCGCCGACAGACCCCATGAACACTGAAGCTTTCTTT
CASSLSPTDPMNTEAFF
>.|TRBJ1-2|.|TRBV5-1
TGCGCCAGCAGCTTGGAGGTGGGGGCTCCCTATGGCTACACCTTC
CASSLEVGAPYGYTF
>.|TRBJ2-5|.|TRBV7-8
TGTGCCAGCAGCCCCTCCAGGGTCAGGGCACAACAAGAGACCCAGTACTTC
CASSPSRVRAQQETQYF
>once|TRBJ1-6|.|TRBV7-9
TGTGCCAGCAGCTCCCTCGGGACATCTTCACCCCTCCACTTT
CASSSLGTSSPLHF
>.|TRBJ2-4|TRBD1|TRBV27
TGTGCCAGCAGTTTTCTGGACAGGGGAGCCAAAAACATTCAGTACTTC
CASSFLDRGAKNIQYF
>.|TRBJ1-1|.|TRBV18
TGTGCCAGCTCACCGGCAATAGGAACAGACGCTTTCTTT
CASSPAIGTDAFF
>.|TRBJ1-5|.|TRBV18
TGTGCCAGCTCAAGTAGTTTGAACCCCGGGCAGCCCCAGCATTTT
CASSSSLNPGQPQHF
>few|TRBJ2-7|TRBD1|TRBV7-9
TGTGCCAGCAGCCCCACAGGGGCGGAGCAGTACTTC
CASSPTGAEQYF
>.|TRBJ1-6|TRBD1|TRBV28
TGTGCCAGCATCACGTCCGGGACAGGGGGCGGAAATTCACCCCTCCACTTT
CASITSGTGGGNSPLHF
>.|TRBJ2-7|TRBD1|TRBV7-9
TGTGCCAGCAGCTCGGTCCGGGACAGATCCTACGAGCAGTACTTC
CASSSVRDRSYEQYF
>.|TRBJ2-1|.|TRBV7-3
TGTGCCAGCAGCCCCGGGGGCAATGAGCAGTTCTTC
CASSPGGNEQFF
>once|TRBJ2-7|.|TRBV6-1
TGTGCCAGCAGTGAAGCGGCGACAGGCTCCTACGAGCAGTACTTC
CASSEAATGSYEQYF
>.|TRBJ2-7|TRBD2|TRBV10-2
TGCGCCAGCAGCCCTAGCGGGGTAAGCTACGAGCAGTACTTC
CASSPSGVSYEQYF
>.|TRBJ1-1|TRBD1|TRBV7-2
TGTGCCAGCAGGGGACAGCTAGGTAACACTGAAGCTTTCTTT
CASRGQLGNTEAFF
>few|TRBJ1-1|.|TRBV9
TGTGCCAGCAGCCCGAGGCTGGGCACTGAAGCTTTCTTT
CASSPRLGTEAFF
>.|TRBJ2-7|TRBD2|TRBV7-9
TGTGCCAGCAGCTTGTTCATAGCGGGGAGCTCCTACGAGCAGTACTTC
CASSLFIAGSSYEQYF
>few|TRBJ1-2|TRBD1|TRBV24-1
TGTGCCACCAGTGAAGCGGGGACAGGAATCTATGGCTACACCTTC
CATSEAGTGIYGYTF
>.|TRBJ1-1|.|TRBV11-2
TGTGCCAGCAGCTTGATCGGGACAACTGAAGCTTTCTTT
CASSLIGTTEAFF
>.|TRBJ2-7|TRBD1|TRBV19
TGTGCCAGTAGTGATACAGGGGGAGGATACGAGCAGTACTTC
CASSDTGGGYEQYF
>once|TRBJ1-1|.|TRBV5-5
TGTGCCAGCAGCTCCGGGTCTAGACCGAGTAACACTGAAGCTTTCTTT
CASSSGSRPSNTEAFF
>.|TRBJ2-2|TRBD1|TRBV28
TGTGCCAGCAACGAGGACAGGGGTACCGGGGAGCTGTTTTTT
CASNEDRGTGELFF
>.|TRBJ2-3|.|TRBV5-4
TGTGCCAGCAGCTTGGGCTTTCGGGTTAGCACAGATACGCAGTATTTT
CASSLGFRVSTDTQYF
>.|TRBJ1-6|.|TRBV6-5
TGTGCCAGCAGCCCCGTAGGGGGAAATTCACCCCTCCACTTT
CASSPVGGNSPLHF
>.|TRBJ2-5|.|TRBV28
TGTGCCAGCAGCTCAGGGGGGAGGTTGGAGACCCAGTACTTC
CASSSGGRLETQYF
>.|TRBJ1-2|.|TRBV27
TGTGCCAGCAGTTTTTTGGGGAACAGGGTCTATGGCTACACCTTC
CASSFLGNRVYGYTF
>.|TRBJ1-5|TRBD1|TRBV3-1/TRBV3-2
TGTGCCAGCAGCCAATCAGGGGGGAATCAGCCCCAGCATTTT
CASSQSGGNQPQHF
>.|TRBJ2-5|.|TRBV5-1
TGCGCCAGCAGCCAGAGGAAGGAGACCCAGTACTTC
CASSQRKETQYF
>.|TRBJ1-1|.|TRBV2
TGTGCCAGCTTAAGGGTCAGGGACACTGAAGCTTTCTTT
CASLRVRDTEAFF
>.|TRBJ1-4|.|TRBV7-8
TGTGCCAGCGCAGAAGGCTGGGGAGGGGAAAAACTGTTTTTT
CASAEGWGGEKLFF
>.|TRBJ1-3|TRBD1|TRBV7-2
TGTGCCAGCAGCTTATACAGGGGTCTCGGAAACACCATATATTTT
CASSLYRGLGNTIYF
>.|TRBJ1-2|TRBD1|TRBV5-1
TGCGCCAGCAGCCTTGGACAGGACGCCTACTATGGCTACACCTTC
CASSLGQDAYYGYTF
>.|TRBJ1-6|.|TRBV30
TGTGCCTGGAGGCCGGAGGGAGGAAATTCACCCCTCCACTTT
CAWRPEGGNSPLHF